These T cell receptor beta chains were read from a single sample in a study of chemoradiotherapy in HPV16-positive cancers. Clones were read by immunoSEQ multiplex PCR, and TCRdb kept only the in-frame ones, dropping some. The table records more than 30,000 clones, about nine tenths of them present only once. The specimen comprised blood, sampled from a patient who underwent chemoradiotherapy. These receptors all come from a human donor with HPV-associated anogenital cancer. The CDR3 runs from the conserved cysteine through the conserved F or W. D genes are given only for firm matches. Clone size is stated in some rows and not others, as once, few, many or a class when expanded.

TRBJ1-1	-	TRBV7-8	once	TGTGCCAGCAGCTTAGAAATGGGCAGCACTGAAGCTTTCTTT	CASSLEMGSTEAFF
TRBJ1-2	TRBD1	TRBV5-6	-	TGTGCCAGCAGCGTTCCGGGACAGGGGGGCTATGGCTACACCTTC	CASSVPGQGGYGYTF
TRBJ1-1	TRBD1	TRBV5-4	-	TGTGCCAGCAGCTTGGGGACAGGGGGATATCGGAACACTGAAGCTTTCTTT	CASSLGTGGYRNTEAFF
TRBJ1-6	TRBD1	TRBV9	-	TGTGCCAGCAGCGTAGGGCCACAGGGGACTAATTCACCCCTCCACTTT	CASSVGPQGTNSPLHF
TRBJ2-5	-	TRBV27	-	TGTGCCAGCAGTTTACTTGGACAGCAAGAGACCCAGTACTTC	CASSLLGQQETQYF
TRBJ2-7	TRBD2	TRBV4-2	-	TGTGCCAGCAGCCAAGACCTAGCGGGGGGCCCCCTCGAGCAGTACTTC	CASSQDLAGGPLEQYF
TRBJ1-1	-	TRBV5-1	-	TGCGCCAGCAGCGGGCGTCGGGGGGACACTGAAGCTTTCTTT	CASSGRRGDTEAFF
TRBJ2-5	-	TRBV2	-	TGTGCCAGCAGAATGCAAGAGACCCAGTACTTC	CASRMQETQYF
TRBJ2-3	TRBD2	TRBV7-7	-	TGTGCCAGCAGCCCGGGACTAGCGGCAGATACGCAGTATTTT	CASSPGLAADTQYF
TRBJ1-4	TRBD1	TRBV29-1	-	TGCAGCGTTGGGGCCGGGACAGGGGGACTTCTCGGTCGTGAAACTAATGAAAAACTGTTTTTT	CSVGAGTGGLLGRETNEKLFF
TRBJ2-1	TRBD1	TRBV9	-	TGTGCCAGCAGCGGATCAACAGGGGGCTTTTACAATGAGCAGTTCTTC	CASSGSTGGFYNEQFF
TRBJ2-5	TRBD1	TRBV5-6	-	TGTGCCAGCAGCTTTTTTGGGACAGGGAAGGAGACCCAGTACTTC	CASSFFGTGKETQYF
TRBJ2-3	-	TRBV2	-	TGTGCCAGCAGTTCTATAGGATTCACAGATACGCAGTATTTT	CASSSIGFTDTQYF
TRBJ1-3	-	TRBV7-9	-	TGTGCCAGCAGCTTGGCAGGTAACTCTGGAAACACCATATATTTT	CASSLAGNSGNTIYF
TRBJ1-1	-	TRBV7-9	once	TGTGCCAGCAGCTTAGGAACCTTGGACACTGAAGCTTTCTTT	CASSLGTLDTEAFF
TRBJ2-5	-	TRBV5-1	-	TGCGCCAGCAGACTAAGGGGGGATCAAGAGACCCAGTACTTC	CASRLRGDQETQYF
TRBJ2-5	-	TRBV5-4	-	TGTGCCAGCAGCTTGGCCGGGGAAACCCAAGAGACCCAGTACTTC	CASSLAGETQETQYF
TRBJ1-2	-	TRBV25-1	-	TGTGCCAGCGCACTCCCAGGTACCAACTATGGCTACACCTTC	CASALPGTNYGYTF
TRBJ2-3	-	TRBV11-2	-	TGTGCCAGCAGCCCAGGGACAGCGGGGACGCAGTATTTT	CASSPGTAGTQYF
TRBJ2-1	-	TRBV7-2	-	TGTGCCAGCAGCTTAGCGGGGCTCGAGCAGTTCTTC	CASSLAGLEQFF
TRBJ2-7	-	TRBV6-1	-	TGTGCCAGCAAACTACAGGGCTACGAGCAGTACTTC	CASKLQGYEQYF
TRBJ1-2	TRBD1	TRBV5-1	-	TGCGCCAGCAGCCAGGGACAGGGGGCGGGCGGCTACACCTTC	CASSQGQGAGGYTF
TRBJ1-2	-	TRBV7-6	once	TGTGCCAGCAGCCTAGGGGGACATTTCGGCTACACCTTC	CASSLGGHFGYTF
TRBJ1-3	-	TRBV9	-	TGTGCCAGCAGCGTAGACGAGGTTCTCTCTGGAAACACCATATATTTT	CASSVDEVLSGNTIYF
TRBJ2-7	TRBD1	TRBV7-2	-	TGTGCCAGCAGCTTAGTACAGGGGGCCTACGAGCAGTACTTC	CASSLVQGAYEQYF
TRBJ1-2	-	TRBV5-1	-	TGCGCCAGCAGCTTGGACCCAGATAGTAGCTATGGCTACACCTTC	CASSLDPDSSYGYTF
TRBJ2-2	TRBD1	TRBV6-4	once	TGTGCCAGCAGACGACAGGGGAACACCGGGGAGCTGTTTTTT	CASRRQGNTGELFF
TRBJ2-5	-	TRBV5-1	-	TGCGCCAGCAGCTTTGGGGCTAGCACAGAGACCCAGTACTTC	CASSFGASTETQYF
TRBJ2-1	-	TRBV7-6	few	TGTGCCAGCAGCCCCCTTGAGAATGAGCAGTTCTTC	CASSPLENEQFF
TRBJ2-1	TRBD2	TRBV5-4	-	TGTGCCACGACTAGCGGGGGGGGTTCCTACAATGAGCAGTTCTTC	CATTSGGGSYNEQFF